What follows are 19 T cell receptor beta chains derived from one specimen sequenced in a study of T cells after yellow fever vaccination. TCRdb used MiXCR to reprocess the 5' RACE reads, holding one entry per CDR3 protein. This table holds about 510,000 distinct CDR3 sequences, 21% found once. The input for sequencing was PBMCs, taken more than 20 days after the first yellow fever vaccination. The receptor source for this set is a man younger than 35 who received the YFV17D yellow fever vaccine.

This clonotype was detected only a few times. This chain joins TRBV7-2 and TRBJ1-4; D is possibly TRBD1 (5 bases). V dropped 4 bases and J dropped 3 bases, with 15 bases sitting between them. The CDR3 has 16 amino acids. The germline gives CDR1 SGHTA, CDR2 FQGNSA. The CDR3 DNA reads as TGTGCCAGCAGCTCCCGGTGGGGGGTCTCTAATGAAAAACTGTTTTTT. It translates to CASSSRWGVSNEKLFF.

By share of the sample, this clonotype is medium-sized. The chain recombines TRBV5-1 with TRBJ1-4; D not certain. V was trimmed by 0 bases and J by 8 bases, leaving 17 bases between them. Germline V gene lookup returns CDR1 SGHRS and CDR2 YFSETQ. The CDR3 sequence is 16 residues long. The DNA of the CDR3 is TGCGCCAGCAGCTTGGGTCCGTCGGGAGATGGGGAAAAACTGTTTTTT. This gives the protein CASSLGPSGDGEKLFF.

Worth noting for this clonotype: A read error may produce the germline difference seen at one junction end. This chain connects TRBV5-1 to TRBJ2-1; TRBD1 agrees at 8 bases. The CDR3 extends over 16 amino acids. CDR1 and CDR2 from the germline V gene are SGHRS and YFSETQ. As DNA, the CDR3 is TGCGCCAGCAGCCGCGGGACAGGCGGGGAGTACAGTGAGCAGTTCTTC. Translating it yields CASSRGTGGEYSEQFF.

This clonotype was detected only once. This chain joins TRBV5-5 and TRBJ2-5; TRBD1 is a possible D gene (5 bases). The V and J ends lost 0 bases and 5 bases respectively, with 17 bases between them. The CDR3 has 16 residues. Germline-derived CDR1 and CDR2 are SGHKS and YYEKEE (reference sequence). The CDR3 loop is CASSLEGAGFIETQYF. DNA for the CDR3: TGTGCCAGCAGCTTGGAAGGGGCAGGGTTTATCGAGACCCAGTACTTC.

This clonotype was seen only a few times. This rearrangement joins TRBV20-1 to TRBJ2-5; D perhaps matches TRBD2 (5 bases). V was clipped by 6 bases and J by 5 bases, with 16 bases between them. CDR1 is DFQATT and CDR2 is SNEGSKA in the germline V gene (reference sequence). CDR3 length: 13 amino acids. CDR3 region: CSARVTASETQYF. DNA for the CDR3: TGCAGTGCGAGGGTTACCGCCTCGGAGACCCAGTACTTC.

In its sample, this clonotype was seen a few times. CDR3 coding DNA: TGCGCCAGCAGCCAAAAGACAGGGGGCGATGAGCAGTTCTTC. Protein: CASSQKTGGDEQFF. This sequence joins TRBV4-3 and TRBJ2-1; 10 bases are shared with TRBD1. The CDR3 has 14 amino acids. CDR1 is LGHNA and CDR2 is YSLEER in the germline V gene. The junction had 3 bases not matched to a gene; V was cut back by 2 bases and J by 8 bases.

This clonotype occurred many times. The CDR3 here is CASSLTENSPLHF. Written as DNA, the CDR3 is TGTGCCAGTAGTCTCACGGAGAATTCACCCCTCCACTTT. This chain joins TRBV12-3 or TRBV12-4 and TRBJ1-6, with no clear D. With 9 bases removed from V and 7 bases from J, the gap between germline ends came to 13 bases. The CDR3 contains 13 residues.

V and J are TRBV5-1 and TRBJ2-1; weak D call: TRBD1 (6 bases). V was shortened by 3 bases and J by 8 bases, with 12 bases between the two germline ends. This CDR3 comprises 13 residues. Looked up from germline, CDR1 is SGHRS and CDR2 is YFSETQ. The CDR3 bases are TGCGCCAGCAGCTCCCACAGGGTTGATGAGCAGTTCTTC. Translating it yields CASSSHRVDEQFF.

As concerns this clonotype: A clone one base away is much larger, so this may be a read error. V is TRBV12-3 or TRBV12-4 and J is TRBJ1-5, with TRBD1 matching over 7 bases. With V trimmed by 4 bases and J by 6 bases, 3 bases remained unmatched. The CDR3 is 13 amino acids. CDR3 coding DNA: TGTGCCAGCAGTTCACAGGGGATTCAGCCCCAGCATTTT. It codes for CASSSQGIQPQHF.

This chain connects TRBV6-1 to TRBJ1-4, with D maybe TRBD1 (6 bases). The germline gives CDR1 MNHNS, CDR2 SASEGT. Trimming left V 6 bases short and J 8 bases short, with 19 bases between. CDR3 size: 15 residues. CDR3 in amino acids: CASRPPGGNGEKLFF. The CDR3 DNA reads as TGTGCCAGCAGGCCGCCGGGGGGCAACGGGGAAAAACTGTTTTTT.

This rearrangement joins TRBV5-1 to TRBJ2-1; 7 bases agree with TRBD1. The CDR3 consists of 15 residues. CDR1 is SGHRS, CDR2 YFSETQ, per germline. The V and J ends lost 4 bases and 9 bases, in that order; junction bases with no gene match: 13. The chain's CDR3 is CASSLREGQNGEQFF. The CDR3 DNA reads TGCGCCAGCAGCCTCCGAGAGGGACAGAACGGTGAGCAGTTCTTC.

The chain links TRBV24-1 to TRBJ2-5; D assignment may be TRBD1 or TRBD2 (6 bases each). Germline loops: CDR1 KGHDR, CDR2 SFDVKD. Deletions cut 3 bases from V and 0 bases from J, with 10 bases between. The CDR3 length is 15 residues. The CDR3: CATSDHRGHQETQYF. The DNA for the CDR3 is TGTGCCACCAGTGATCACCGGGGGCACCAAGAGACCCAGTACTTC.

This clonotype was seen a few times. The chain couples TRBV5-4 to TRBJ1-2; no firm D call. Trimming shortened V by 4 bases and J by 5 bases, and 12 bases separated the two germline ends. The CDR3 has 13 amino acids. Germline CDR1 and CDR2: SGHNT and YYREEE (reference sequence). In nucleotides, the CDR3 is TGTGCCAGCAGCCCGGGTGGCGCTTATGGCTACACCTTC. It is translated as CASSPGGAYGYTF.

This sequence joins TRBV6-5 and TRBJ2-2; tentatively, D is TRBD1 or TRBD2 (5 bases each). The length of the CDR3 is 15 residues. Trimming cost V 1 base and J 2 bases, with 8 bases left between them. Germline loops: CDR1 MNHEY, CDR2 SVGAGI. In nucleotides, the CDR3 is TGTGCCAGCAGTTACTACGGGGACAACACCGGGGAGCTGTTTTTT. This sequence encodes CASSYYGDNTGELFF.

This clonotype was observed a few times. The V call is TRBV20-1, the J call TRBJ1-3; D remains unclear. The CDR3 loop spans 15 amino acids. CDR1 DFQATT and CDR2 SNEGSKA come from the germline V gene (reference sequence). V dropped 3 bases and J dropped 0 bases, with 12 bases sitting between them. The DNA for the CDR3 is TGCAGTGCTAGCCTCCCCGGGTCCTCTGGAAACACCATATATTTT. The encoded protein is CSASLPGSSGNTIYF.

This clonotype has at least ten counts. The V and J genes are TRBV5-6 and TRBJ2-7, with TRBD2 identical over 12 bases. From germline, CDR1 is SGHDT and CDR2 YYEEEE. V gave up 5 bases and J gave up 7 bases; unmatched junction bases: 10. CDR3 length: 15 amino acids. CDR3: CASRKTSGGWMEQYV. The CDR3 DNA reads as TGTGCCAGCAGAAAGACTAGCGGGGGATGGATGGAGCAGTACGTC.

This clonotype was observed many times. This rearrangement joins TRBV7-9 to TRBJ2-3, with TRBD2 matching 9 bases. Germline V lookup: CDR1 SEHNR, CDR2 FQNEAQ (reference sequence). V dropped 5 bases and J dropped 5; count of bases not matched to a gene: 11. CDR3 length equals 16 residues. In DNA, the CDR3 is TGTGCCAGCAGCCCAGGGACTAGCAGCCTTAGAGATACGCAGTATTTT. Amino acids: CASSPGTSSLRDTQYF. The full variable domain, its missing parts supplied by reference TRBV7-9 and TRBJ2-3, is DTGVSQNPRHKITKRGQNVTFRCDPISEHNRLYWYRQTLGQGPEFLTYFQNEAQLEKSRLLSDRFSAERPKGSFSTLEIQRTEQGDSAMYLCASSPGTSSLRDTQYFGPGTRLTVL.

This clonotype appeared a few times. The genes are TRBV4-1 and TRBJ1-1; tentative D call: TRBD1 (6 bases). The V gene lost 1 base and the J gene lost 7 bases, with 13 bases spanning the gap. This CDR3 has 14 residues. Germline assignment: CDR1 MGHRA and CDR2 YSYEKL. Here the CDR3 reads CASSQVNRVVEAFF. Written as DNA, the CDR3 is TGCGCCAGCAGCCAAGTAAACAGGGTGGTTGAAGCTTTCTTT.

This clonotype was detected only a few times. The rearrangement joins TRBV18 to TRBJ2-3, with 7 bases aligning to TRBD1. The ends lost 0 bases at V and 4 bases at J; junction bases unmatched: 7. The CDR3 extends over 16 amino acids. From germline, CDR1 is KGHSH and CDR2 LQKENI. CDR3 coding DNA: TGTGCCAGCTCACCACCCGGGACAGCACTGGCAGATACGCAGTATTTT. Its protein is CASSPPGTALADTQYF.